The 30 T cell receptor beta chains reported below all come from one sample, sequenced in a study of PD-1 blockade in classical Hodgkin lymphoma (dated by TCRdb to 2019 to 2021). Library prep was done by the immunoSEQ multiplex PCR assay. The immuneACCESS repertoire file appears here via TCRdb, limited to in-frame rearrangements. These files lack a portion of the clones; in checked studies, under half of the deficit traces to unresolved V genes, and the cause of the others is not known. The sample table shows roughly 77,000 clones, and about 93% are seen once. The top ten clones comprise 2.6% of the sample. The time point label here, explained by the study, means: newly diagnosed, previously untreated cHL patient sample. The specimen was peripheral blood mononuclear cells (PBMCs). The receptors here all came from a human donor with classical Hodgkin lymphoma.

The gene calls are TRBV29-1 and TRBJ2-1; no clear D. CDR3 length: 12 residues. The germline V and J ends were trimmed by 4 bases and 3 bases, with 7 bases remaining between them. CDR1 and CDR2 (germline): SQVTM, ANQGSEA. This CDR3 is CSVGRRYNEQFF. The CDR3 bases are TGCAGCGTTGGGCGTCGCTACAATGAGCAGTTCTTC.

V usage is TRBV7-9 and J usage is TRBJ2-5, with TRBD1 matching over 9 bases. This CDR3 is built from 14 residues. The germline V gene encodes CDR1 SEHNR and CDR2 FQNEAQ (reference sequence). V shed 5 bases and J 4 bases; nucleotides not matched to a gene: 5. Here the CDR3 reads CASSLGTGRETQYF. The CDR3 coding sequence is TGTGCCAGCAGCCTGGGGACAGGGAGAGAGACCCAGTACTTC.

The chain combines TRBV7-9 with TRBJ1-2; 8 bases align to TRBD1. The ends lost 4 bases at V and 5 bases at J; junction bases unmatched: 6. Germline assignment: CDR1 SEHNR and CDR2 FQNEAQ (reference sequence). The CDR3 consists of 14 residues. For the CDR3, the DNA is TGTGCCAGCAGCTGGACAGGGCTCACTTATGGCTACACCTTC. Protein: CASSWTGLTYGYTF.

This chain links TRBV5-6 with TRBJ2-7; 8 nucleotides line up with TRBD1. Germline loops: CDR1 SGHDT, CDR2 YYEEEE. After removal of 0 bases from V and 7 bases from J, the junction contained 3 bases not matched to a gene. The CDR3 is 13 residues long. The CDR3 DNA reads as TGTGCCAGCAGCTTGGGACAGGGGTGGGAGCAGTACTTC. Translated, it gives CASSLGQGWEQYF.

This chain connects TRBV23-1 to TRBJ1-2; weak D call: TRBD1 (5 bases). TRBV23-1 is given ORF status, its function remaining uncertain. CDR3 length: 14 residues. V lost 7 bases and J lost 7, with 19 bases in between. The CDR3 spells CASKRAGRACGYTF. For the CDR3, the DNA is TGCGCCAGCAAAAGGGCAGGGCGGGCGTGTGGCTACACCTTC.

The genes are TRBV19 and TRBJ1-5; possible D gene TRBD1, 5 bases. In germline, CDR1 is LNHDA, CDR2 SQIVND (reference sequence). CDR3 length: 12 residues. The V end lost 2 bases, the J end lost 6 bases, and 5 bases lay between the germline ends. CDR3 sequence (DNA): TGTGCCAGTAGTATAAGGGGTCAGCCCCAGCATTTT. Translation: CASSIRGQPQHF.

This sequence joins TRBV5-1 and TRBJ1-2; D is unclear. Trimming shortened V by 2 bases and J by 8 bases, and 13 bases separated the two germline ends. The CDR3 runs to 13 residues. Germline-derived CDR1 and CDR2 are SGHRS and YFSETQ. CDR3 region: CASSFGQVEGYTF. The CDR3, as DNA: TGCGCCAGCAGCTTTGGGCAGGTGGAGGGCTACACCTTC.

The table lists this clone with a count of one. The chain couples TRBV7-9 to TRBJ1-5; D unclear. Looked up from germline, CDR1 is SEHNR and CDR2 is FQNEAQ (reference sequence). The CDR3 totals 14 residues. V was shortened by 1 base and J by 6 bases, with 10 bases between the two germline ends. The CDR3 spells CASSLGTVGQPQHF. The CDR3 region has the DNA TGTGCCAGCAGCTTAGGGACGGTGGGTCAGCCCCAGCATTTT.

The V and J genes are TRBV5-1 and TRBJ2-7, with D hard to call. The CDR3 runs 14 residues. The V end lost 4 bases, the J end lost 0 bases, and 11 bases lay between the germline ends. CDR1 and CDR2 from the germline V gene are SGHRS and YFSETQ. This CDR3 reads CASSPDVDSYEQYF. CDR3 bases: TGCGCCAGCAGCCCCGACGTTGACTCCTACGAGCAGTACTTC.

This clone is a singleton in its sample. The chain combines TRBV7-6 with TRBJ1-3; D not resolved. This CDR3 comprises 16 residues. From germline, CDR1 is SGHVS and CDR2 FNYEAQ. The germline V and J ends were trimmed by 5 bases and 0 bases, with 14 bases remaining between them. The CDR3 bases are TGTGCCAGCAGCCCCAGCGGGCAGGACTCTGGAAACACCATATATTTT. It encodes CASSPSGQDSGNTIYF.

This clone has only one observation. CDR3 in amino acids: CASSPVPPQSVQGTEAFF. CDR3 coding DNA: TGCGCCAGCAGCCCCGTGCCACCTCAATCGGTCCAGGGCACTGAAGCTTTCTTT. The genes are TRBV5-1 and TRBJ1-1; TRBD1 might be the D (5 bases). Deletions cut 4 bases from V and 4 bases from J, with 26 bases between. The CDR3 contains 18 residues. Germline CDR1 SGHRS, CDR2 YFSETQ.

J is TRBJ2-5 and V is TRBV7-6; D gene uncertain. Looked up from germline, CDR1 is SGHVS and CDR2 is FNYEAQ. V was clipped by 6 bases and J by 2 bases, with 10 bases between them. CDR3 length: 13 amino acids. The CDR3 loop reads CASSPRPQETQYF. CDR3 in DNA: TGTGCCAGCAGTCCACGACCACAAGAGACCCAGTACTTC. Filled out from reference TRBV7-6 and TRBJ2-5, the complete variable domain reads GAGVSQSPRYKVTKRGQDVALRCDPISGHVSLYWYRQALGQGPEFLTYFNYEAQQDKSGLPNDRFSAERPEGSISTLTIQRTEQRDSAMYRCASSPRPQETQYFGPGTRLLVL.

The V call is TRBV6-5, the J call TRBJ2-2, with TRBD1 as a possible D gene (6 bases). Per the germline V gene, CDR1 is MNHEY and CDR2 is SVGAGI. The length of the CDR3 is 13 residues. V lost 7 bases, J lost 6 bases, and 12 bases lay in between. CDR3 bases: TGTGCCAGCAAGGCCACAGGGCCCGGGGAGCTGTTTTTT. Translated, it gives CASKATGPGELFF.

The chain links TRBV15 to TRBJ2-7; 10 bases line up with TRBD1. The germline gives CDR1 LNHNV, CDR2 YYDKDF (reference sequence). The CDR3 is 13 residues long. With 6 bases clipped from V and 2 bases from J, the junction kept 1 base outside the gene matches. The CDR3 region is CATRGTGAYEQYF. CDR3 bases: TGTGCCACCAGAGGGACAGGGGCCTACGAGCAGTACTTC. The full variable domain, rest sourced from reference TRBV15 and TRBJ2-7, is DAMVIQNPRYQVTQFGKPVTLSCSQTLNHNVMYWYQQKSSQAPKLLFHYYDKDFNNEADTPDNFQSRRPNTSFCFLDIRSPGLGDTAMYLCATRGTGAYEQYFGPGTRLTVT.

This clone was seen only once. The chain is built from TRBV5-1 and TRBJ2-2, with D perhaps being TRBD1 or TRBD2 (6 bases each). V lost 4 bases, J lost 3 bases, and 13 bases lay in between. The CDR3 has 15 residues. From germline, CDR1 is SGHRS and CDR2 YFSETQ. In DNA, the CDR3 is TGCGCCAGCAGCCACGGGGGCAGCTACACCGGGGAGCTGTTTTTT. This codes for CASSHGGSYTGELFF.

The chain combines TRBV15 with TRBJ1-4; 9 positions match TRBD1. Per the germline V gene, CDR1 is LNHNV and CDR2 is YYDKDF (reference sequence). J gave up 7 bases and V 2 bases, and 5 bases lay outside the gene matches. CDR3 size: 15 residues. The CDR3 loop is CATSRQQGAGEKLFF. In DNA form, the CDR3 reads TGTGCCACCAGCAGACAACAGGGGGCAGGTGAAAAACTGTTTTTT.

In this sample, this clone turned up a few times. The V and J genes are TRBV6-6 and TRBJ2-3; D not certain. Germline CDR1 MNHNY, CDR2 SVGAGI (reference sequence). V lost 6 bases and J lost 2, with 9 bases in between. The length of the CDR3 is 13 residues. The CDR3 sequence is CASSVQSTDTQYF. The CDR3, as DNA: TGTGCCAGCAGCGTACAGTCCACAGATACGCAGTATTTT.

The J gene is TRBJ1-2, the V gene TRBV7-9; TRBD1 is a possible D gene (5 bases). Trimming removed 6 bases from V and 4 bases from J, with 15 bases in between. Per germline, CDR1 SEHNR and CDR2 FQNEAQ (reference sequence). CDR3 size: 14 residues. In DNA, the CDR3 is TGTGCCAGCAGTTCTAGCCAGGGTGTCTATGGCTACACCTTC. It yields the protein CASSSSQGVYGYTF.

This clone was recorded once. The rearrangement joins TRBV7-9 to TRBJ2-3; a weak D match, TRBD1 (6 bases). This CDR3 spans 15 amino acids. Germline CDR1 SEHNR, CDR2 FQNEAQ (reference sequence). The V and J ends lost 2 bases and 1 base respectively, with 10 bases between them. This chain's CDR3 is CASSLQGQGTDTQYF. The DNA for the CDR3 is TGTGCCAGCAGCTTACAGGGGCAGGGCACAGATACGCAGTATTTT.

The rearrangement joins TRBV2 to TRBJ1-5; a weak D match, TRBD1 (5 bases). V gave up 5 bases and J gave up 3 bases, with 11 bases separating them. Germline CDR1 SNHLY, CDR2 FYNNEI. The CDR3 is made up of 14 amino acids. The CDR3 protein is CASSTGFPNQPQHF. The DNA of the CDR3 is TGTGCCAGCAGTACAGGATTTCCCAATCAGCCCCAGCATTTT. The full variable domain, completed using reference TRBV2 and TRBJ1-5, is EPEVTQTPSHQVTQMGQEVILRCVPISNHLYFYWYRQILGQKVEFLVSFYNNEISEKSEIFDDQFSVERPDGSNFTLKIRSTKLEDSAMYFCASSTGFPNQPQHFGDGTRLSIL.

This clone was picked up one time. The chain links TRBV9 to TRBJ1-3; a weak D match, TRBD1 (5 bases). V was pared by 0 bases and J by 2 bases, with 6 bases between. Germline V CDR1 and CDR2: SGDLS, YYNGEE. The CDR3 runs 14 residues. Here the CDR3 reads CASSVGTPGNTIYF. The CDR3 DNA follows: TGTGCCAGCAGCGTAGGGACACCTGGAAACACCATATATTTT.

CDR3: CASSVATGRGAYNEQFF. CDR3 bases: TGTGCCAGCAGCGTAGCTACTGGCAGGGGGGCCTACAATGAGCAGTTCTTC. The chain uses TRBV9 and TRBJ2-1, with D possibly being TRBD1 (7 bases). Trimming left V 0 bases short and J 2 bases short, with 15 bases between. The CDR3 has 17 amino acids. Germline CDR1 reads SGDLS; CDR2 reads YYNGEE.

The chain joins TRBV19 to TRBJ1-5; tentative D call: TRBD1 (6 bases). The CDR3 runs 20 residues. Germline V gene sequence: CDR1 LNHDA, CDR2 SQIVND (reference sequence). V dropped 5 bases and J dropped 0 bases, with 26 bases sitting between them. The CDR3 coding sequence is TGTGCCAGTAGTCCCCCCACCGGGACACAAAGGAGCTATAGCAATCAGCCCCAGCATTTT. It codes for CASSPPTGTQRSYSNQPQHF.

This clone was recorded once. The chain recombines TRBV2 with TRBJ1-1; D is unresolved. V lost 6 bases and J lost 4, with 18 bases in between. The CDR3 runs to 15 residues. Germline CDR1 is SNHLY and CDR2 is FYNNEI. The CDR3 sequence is CASRENVVGSTEAFF. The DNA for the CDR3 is TGTGCCAGCAGGGAAAATGTTGTTGGTAGCACTGAAGCTTTCTTT.

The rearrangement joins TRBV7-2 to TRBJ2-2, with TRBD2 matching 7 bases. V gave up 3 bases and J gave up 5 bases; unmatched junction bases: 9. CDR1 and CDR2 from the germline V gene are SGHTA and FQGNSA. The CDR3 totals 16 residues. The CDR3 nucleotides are TGTGCCAGCAGCTTGGGAGCCCGAGCGGGGACCGGGGAGCTGTTTTTT. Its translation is CASSLGARAGTGELFF.

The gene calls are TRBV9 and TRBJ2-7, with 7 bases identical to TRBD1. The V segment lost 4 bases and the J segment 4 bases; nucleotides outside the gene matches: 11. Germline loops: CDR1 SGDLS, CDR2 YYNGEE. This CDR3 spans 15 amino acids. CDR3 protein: CASSSRQGSLYEQYF. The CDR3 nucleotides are TGTGCCAGCAGCTCCCGACAGGGTTCTCTATACGAGCAGTACTTC.

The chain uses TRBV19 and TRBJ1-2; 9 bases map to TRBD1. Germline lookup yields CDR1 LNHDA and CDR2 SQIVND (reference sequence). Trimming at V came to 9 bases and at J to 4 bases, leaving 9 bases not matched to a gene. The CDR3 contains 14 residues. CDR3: CASLAGDRVYGYTF. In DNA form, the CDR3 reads TGTGCCAGCCTCGCCGGGGACAGGGTCTATGGCTACACCTTC.

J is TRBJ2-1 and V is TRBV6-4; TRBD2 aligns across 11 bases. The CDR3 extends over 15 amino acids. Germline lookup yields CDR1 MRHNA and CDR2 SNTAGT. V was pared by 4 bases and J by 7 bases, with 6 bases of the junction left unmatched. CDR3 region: CASSATSGRGNEQFF. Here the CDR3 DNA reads TGTGCCAGCAGTGCAACTAGCGGGAGAGGAAATGAGCAGTTCTTC.

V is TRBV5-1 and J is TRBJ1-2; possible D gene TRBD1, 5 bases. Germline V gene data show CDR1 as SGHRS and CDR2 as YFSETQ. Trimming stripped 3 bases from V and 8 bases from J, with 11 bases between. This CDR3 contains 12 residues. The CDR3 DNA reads TGCGCCAGCAGCTCCCCGGGGCGAGGCTACACCTTC. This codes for CASSSPGRGYTF.

In DNA, the CDR3 is TGTGCCAGCTCTTTGCGGGGGGAGAGACTAGTTTTCACCTTC. Protein: CASSLRGERLVFTF. The chain carries TRBV2 and TRBJ1-2, with a weak D call TRBD1 (5 bases). The CDR3 is made up of 14 amino acids. Trimming shortened V by 8 bases and J by 13 bases, and 26 bases separated the two germline ends. In germline, CDR1 is SNHLY, CDR2 FYNNEI.